The T cell receptor beta chain under discussion was sequenced for a study of T cell responses to AZD1222 COVID-19 vaccine (dated by TCRdb to the early 2020s). Some background on the complete study: Because spike-specific TCR depth and breadth did not differ between the two schedules, AZD1222 recipients who got a second dose at roughly 4 weeks were pooled with those who got a second dose at roughly 12 weeks. A total of about 230 trial participants underwent TCR sequencing, of whom about 210 received two doses of AZD1222 and about 26 received two doses of the MenACWY control vaccine. Trial participants were enrolled by age into 18-55, 56-69 and 70-plus year subgroups, with approximately 150, 30 and 60 TCR-sequenced participants respectively.

Study-wide findings and limitations: Most participants were white British and females outnumbered males, and the authors suggested that clonal diversity may have been underestimated. After two AZD1222 doses, both the breadth and the depth of spike-specific TCRs were significantly higher than at day 0 and than in MenACWY recipients. The whole spike protein was spanned by vaccine-associated CD4 TCRs, and dominant responses were seen in regions 160-218 and 743-854. Because no samples from the day 14 peak response were available, repertoires could be characterized only after the peak T cell response. The 56-69-year group was small, and its depth increase did not reach significance, likely because of low power. Nearly half of unique spike-specific TCRs reportedly recognized epitopes outside regions mutated in the B.1.351 and B.1.1.7 variants. Only five to seven AZD1222 recipients were SARS-CoV-2 seropositive at baseline, limiting conclusions about previously exposed vaccinees.

This clone was seen once. The antigen this receptor binds is unknown. No much larger clonotype is one base removed from it; base qualities were not supplied. The CDR3 regions of human TCRbeta chains were subjected to immunosequencing. The paper's data handling went like this. TCRs in the repertoires were compared against a reference library of SARS-CoV-2-specific TCRs that had been generated with the MIRA antigen-specificity platform. Breadth was defined as the fraction of unique TCRs that were SARS-CoV-2-associated, and depth was defined as the fraction of total T cells that were SARS-CoV-2-associated. Using the MIRA data, each spike-specific TCR was mapped to the spike region that the TCR reacts to and placed in a CD4 or CD8 class. Log10-transformed breadth and depth values were compared by one-way ANOVA with Sidak's multiple comparisons tests. TCRdb provides this immuneACCESS table in a form limited to in-frame rearrangements. Some clones are lacking; in checked studies, under half of them reflect an unresolved V gene, and why the rest are absent is not known. From that table come the V and J calls and clone size; the DNA was used to work out D and trimming. The sample table records around 150,000 clones; around 90% of these occur just once. The ten largest clones capture 5% of the sample.

Germline trimming: 1 base from V, 5 bases from J; junction bases outside gene matches: 0. The cysteine opens and the phenylalanine closes a CDR3 of 14 amino acids. Only the CDR3 portion is preserved as DNA: 42 bases, with reading frame beginning at the first base. CDR1 and CDR2, per the germline V gene, are SGHAT and FQNNGV. The sample's time point label, in plain terms: baseline before first vaccination. The vaccinee samples were drawn from two UK trials, COV001 and COV002, one of which was a single-blind randomized controlled phase 2/3 trial testing AZD1222 (ChAdOx1 nCoV-19) in healthy adults. For TCRbeta chain sequencing, PBMC samples were collected from trial participants at day 0 and at day 28 after the second dose.

Sequencing was performed on peripheral blood, taken on day 0 of AZD1222 vaccination. The sequence was collected from an adult in good health. The chain is encoded by TRBV11-2 joined to TRBJ1-4; TRBD1 aligns with 8 central bases. The sequenced DNA is TGTGCCAGCAGCTTAGGACAGGGGAATGAAAAACTGTTTTTT. This yields the protein CASSLGQGNEKLFF.